One sample yielded the 32 T cell receptor beta chains listed below, sequenced in a study of cytomegalovirus exposure and HLA in healthy donors. The PCR employed 60 Vbeta primers together with 13 Jbeta primers. Generated by immunoSEQ multiplex PCR, the TCRdb table keeps only in-frame clones and is missing some. This sample has over 100,000 clones, with 10% found just once. Sequencing was done on a sample of PBMCs. The receptors shown here come from a man aged 35 to 55 in good health and CMV-seropositive.

The chain recombines TRBV7-8 with TRBJ2-1; TRBD2 matches at 11 bases. CDR1 SGHVS and CDR2 FQNEAQ come from the germline V gene. Unmatched junction bases numbered 9, after V lost 6 bases and J lost 5 bases. CDR3 length equals 16 residues. CDR3 protein: CASRLAGAPPNNEQFF. CDR3 sequence (DNA): TGTGCCAGCAGACTAGCGGGAGCCCCCCCGAACAATGAGCAGTTCTTC.

This clone was seen only a few times. The chain links TRBV28 to TRBJ2-1; D is possibly TRBD2 (6 bases). CDR1 MDHEN and CDR2 SYDVKM come from the germline V gene. The CDR3 consists of 11 residues. With 7 bases removed from V and 9 bases from J, the gap between germline ends came to 10 bases. CDR3 amino acids: CASTRLVEQFF. CDR3 sequence (DNA): TGTGCCAGCACCCGACTAGTTGAGCAGTTCTTC.

This clone came up a few times. The rearrangement uses TRBV28 and TRBJ2-5; 7 nucleotides agree with TRBD1. The CDR3 sequence is 17 residues long. Germline lookup yields CDR1 MDHEN and CDR2 SYDVKM. The J segment lost 5 bases and the V segment lost 5 bases, leaving 17 bases of the junction unmatched. CDR3 nucleotide sequence: TGTGCCAGCAGTCCATCCAGGACAGGCGGCGTAAGGGAGACCCAGTACTTC. Its protein product is CASSPSRTGGVRETQYF. Full variable domain (outside the CDR3, taken from reference TRBV28 and TRBJ2-5): DVKVTQSSRYLVKRTGEKVFLECVQDMDHENMFWYRQDPGLGLRLIYFSYDVKMKEKGDIPEGYSVSREKKERFSLILESASTNQTSMYLCASSPSRTGGVRETQYFGPGTRLLVL.

This clone was seen only a few times. J is TRBJ2-5 and V is TRBV6-5; 7 bases map to TRBD2. This CDR3 is 13 amino acids long. Germline CDR1 and CDR2: MNHEY and SVGAGI. The V segment lost 4 bases and the J segment 5 bases; nucleotides outside the gene matches: 4. The CDR3 nucleotides read TGTGCCAGCAGTTCGGGGGGAGTGGAGACCCAGTACTTC. Protein product: CASSSGGVETQYF.

This clone was counted a few times. V usage is TRBV9 and J usage is TRBJ2-2; D perhaps matches TRBD2 (5 bases). The ends were cut back, 0 bases at V and 0 bases at J, with 9 bases in the middle. The germline V gene encodes CDR1 SGDLS and CDR2 YYNGEE. CDR3 length: 16 residues. CDR3 DNA sequence: TGTGCCAGCAGCGTAGATCGGGATACGAACACCGGGGAGCTGTTTTTT. Protein sequence: CASSVDRDTNTGELFF.

V and J are TRBV4-2 and TRBJ1-4, with D possibly being TRBD1 (5 bases). Germline V gene data show CDR1 as LGHNA and CDR2 as YNFKEQ. V lost 0 bases, J lost 0 bases, and 14 bases lay in between. This CDR3 has 18 residues. This CDR3 reads CASSQDGGVFTTNEKLFF. CDR3 sequence (DNA): TGTGCCAGCAGCCAAGATGGGGGGGTCTTCACAACTAATGAAAAACTGTTTTTT.

In its sample, this clone was seen a few times. CDR3 region: CASSPDRGSYEQYF. The CDR3 DNA reads as TGTGCCAGCAGTCCAGACAGGGGTTCCTACGAGCAGTACTTC. The V and J genes are TRBV6-5 and TRBJ2-7; TRBD1 aligns across 8 bases. Losses at the gene ends were 5 bases for V and 1 base for J; bases not matched to a gene: 4. This CDR3 is 14 amino acids long. Germline V gene lookup returns CDR1 MNHEY and CDR2 SVGAGI.

V is TRBV4-2 and J is TRBJ2-1; 10 bases line up with TRBD2. CDR1 LGHNA and CDR2 YNFKEQ come from the germline V gene. V shed 0 bases, J shed 8 bases, and the junction held 7 bases outside the gene matches. The length of the CDR3 is 16 residues. This CDR3 is CASSQDPSGSSDEQFF. The CDR3 DNA reads TGTGCCAGCAGCCAAGATCCTAGCGGGAGTAGTGATGAGCAGTTCTTC.

The chain combines TRBV12-5 with TRBJ1-1, with 12 bases lining up with TRBD1. The CDR3 has 15 residues. Unmatched junction bases numbered 7, after V lost 7 bases and J lost 4 bases. Germline CDR1 and CDR2: LGHNT and FRNRAP. The CDR3 DNA follows: TGTGCTAGTGCATGGGACAGGGGGCAGAGCACTGAAGCTTTCTTT. Its translation: CASAWDRGQSTEAFF.

In DNA, the CDR3 is TGTGCCAGTAGTGCCAGGGGATTTCTGAACACTGAAGCTTTCTTT. It yields the protein CASSARGFLNTEAFF. The chain joins TRBV19 to TRBJ1-1, with TRBD1 as a possible D gene (6 bases). V was shortened by 5 bases and J by 0 bases, with 13 bases between the two germline ends. The length of the CDR3 is 15 residues. The germline V gene encodes CDR1 LNHDA and CDR2 SQIVND (reference sequence).

The chain links TRBV5-1 to TRBJ2-3; D may be TRBD1 (5 bases). CDR1 and CDR2 from the germline V gene are SGHRS and YFSETQ. The CDR3 contains 15 residues. V was shortened by 0 bases and J by 2 bases, with 10 bases between the two germline ends. The DNA of the CDR3 is TGCGCCAGCAGCTTGGAGGGGCCCTTCACAGATACGCAGTATTTT. Protein sequence: CASSLEGPFTDTQYF.

The V and J genes are TRBV2 and TRBJ2-2; perhaps TRBD2 as D (5 bases). V was trimmed by 11 bases and J by 6 bases, leaving 22 bases between them. CDR1 and CDR2 (germline): SNHLY, FYNNEI. CDR3 size: 15 residues. The CDR3 spells CAGKLGSVTSGELFF. CDR3 nucleotides: TGTGCCGGTAAACTAGGTAGCGTCACGTCCGGGGAGCTGTTTTTT.

J is TRBJ1-3 and V is TRBV5-4; no reliable D call. Trimming took 3 bases from V and 4 from J, leaving 8 bases between them. The CDR3 is made up of 13 amino acids. Germline CDR1 SGHNT, CDR2 YYREEE (reference sequence). CDR3 DNA: TGTGCCAGCAGCTCAGCCGGGGGAAACACCATATATTTT. Its translation: CASSSAGGNTIYF.

The sample holds a few counts of this clone. This chain uses TRBV6-5 with TRBJ2-5; TRBD1 matches 7 bases. The J segment lost 11 bases and the V segment lost 4 bases, leaving 13 bases of the junction unmatched. The germline CDR1 and CDR2 sequences are MNHEY and SVGAGI. The CDR3 loop spans 14 amino acids. In nucleotides, the CDR3 is TGTGCCAGCAGTTTTAGAGCCGGGACGGGACAGCAGTACTTC. Translating it yields CASSFRAGTGQQYF.

The V and J genes are TRBV4-1 and TRBJ1-3; a weak D match, TRBD1 (6 bases). This CDR3 has 15 amino acids. CDR1 is MGHRA and CDR2 is YSYEKL in the germline V gene. With 0 bases removed from V and 4 bases from J, the gap between germline ends came to 10 bases. The chain's CDR3 is CASSQDWTVGNTIYF. The CDR3 nucleotides read TGCGCCAGCAGCCAAGATTGGACAGTCGGAAACACCATATATTTT.

The sample holds many counts of this clone. The chain recombines TRBV6-5 with TRBJ1-2, with no clear D. This CDR3 region has 13 residues. The V gene lost 6 bases and the J gene lost 6 bases, with 14 bases spanning the gap. CDR1 is MNHEY and CDR2 is SVGAGI in the germline V gene. The DNA for the CDR3 is TGTGCCAGCAGCCCCGTTAGTGGTCATGGCTACACCTTC. This encodes CASSPVSGHGYTF.

This clone has more than one count but fewer than ten. The J gene is TRBJ1-1, the V gene TRBV30; no clear D gene. The ends were cut back, 8 bases at V and 7 bases at J, with 14 bases in the middle. The V gene's germline CDR1 is GTSNPN and CDR2 SVGIG (reference sequence). This CDR3 has 11 amino acids. In DNA form, the CDR3 reads TGTGCCACGCGGGGTGAAGGTGAAGCTTTCTTT. It translates to CATRGEGEAFF.

This clone has only a few counts. The rearrangement links TRBV7-2 to TRBJ2-7; TRBD2 aligns across 10 bases. CDR3 size: 18 residues. The germline gives CDR1 SGHTA, CDR2 FQGNSA. Trimming at V came to 5 bases and at J to 0 bases, leaving 13 bases not matched to a gene. For the CDR3, the DNA is TGTGCCAGCAGCACGCAAGCGGGAGGGGCCGGTCCCTCCTACGAGCAGTACTTC. It is translated as CASSTQAGGAGPSYEQYF.

There are a few counts of this clone. This chain connects TRBV29-1 to TRBJ2-7; 7 bases agree with TRBD2. The V gene's germline CDR1 is SQVTM and CDR2 ANQGSEA. The CDR3 totals 12 residues. The CDR3 DNA reads as TGCAGTACCCGGGACTACTCCTACGAGCAGTACTTC. This gives the protein CSTRDYSYEQYF.

This chain joins TRBV29-1 and TRBJ2-3; maybe TRBD2 (5 bases). The CDR3 is 15 residues long. The V and J ends lost 1 base and 3 bases respectively, with 14 bases between them. Germline V gene lookup returns CDR1 SQVTM and CDR2 ANQGSEA. The CDR3 bases are TGCAGCGTTGAAGGCGAGGACTCGGCTACAGATACGCAGTATTTT. Encoded protein: CSVEGEDSATDTQYF.

The chain combines TRBV6-1 with TRBJ1-5; 8 nucleotides line up with TRBD1. The CDR3 spans 15 residues. Germline lookup yields CDR1 MNHNS and CDR2 SASEGT. The V gene end was trimmed by 5 bases and the J gene end by 3 bases; junction bases not matched to a gene: 6. The CDR3 coding sequence is TGTGCCAGCAGTTTGCAGACAGGGGTCAATCAGCCCCAGCATTTT. This encodes CASSLQTGVNQPQHF.

This clone was recorded a few times. The CDR3 sequence is CAISEGVQPQHF. The CDR3 DNA reads TGTGCCATCAGTGAGGGAGTTCAGCCCCAGCATTTT. This rearrangement joins TRBV10-3 to TRBJ1-5; D not resolved. Germline assignment: CDR1 ENHRY and CDR2 SYGVKD. This CDR3 has 12 residues. V lost 2 bases to trimming and J lost 6 bases, with 5 bases between them.

The chain employs TRBV7-9 and TRBJ1-2; D unclear. Trimming removed 6 bases at V and 4 bases at J, with 15 bases between. Germline values: CDR1 SEHNR, CDR2 FQNEAQ (reference sequence). The CDR3 length is 14 residues. The CDR3 sequence is CASRRGSESYGYTF. The CDR3 coding sequence is TGTGCCAGCAGACGGGGTTCGGAAAGCTATGGCTACACCTTC.

The rearrangement uses TRBV7-8 and TRBJ1-2; possibly TRBD1 for D (6 bases). The CDR3 loop spans 16 amino acids. Germline CDR1 reads SGHVS; CDR2 reads FQNEAQ. The V end was cut by 1 base, the J end by 4 bases, with 16 bases between. CDR3 region: CASSLVGGVMVYGYTF. DNA of the CDR3: TGTGCCAGCAGCTTAGTAGGGGGGGTGATGGTCTATGGCTACACCTTC.

This clone was picked up a small number of times. This sequence joins TRBV28 and TRBJ1-5; TRBD1 is a possible D gene (5 bases). The V and J ends lost 1 base and 2 bases respectively, with 9 bases between them. The V gene's germline CDR1 is MDHEN and CDR2 SYDVKM. The CDR3 is made up of 15 amino acids. CDR3 nucleotides: TGTGCCAGCAGTTTATCACAGGATGGCAATCAGCCCCAGCATTTT. Translation gives CASSLSQDGNQPQHF.

The chain couples TRBV9 to TRBJ2-3, with 9 positions matching TRBD1. Germline lookup yields CDR1 SGDLS and CDR2 YYNGEE. The CDR3 sequence is 15 residues long. V trimming: 0 bases; J trimming: 3 bases; junction bases outside the gene matches: 2. CDR3 nucleotides: TGTGCCAGCAGCGTAGCCGGGACAGGGACAGATACGCAGTATTTT. Protein: CASSVAGTGTDTQYF.

This clone was seen more than once but under ten times. This sequence joins TRBV29-1 and TRBJ2-7; the D is unclear. The CDR3 loop spans 13 amino acids. V was shortened by 7 bases and J by 5 bases, with 18 bases between the two germline ends. The germline CDR1 and CDR2 sequences are SQVTM and ANQGSEA. CDR3 region: CSASRGPLDEQYF. The DNA of the CDR3 is TGCAGCGCCTCGAGAGGCCCTCTCGACGAGCAGTACTTC.

This clone was seen only a few times. The chain recombines TRBV7-6 with TRBJ2-1; D may be TRBD2 (6 bases). This CDR3 has 15 amino acids. Germline V gene sequence: CDR1 SGHVS, CDR2 FNYEAQ. The V gene lost 0 bases and the J gene lost 4 bases, with 10 bases spanning the gap. The CDR3 spells CASSLAGGFYNEQFF. DNA for the CDR3: TGTGCCAGCAGCTTAGCGGGAGGTTTTTACAATGAGCAGTTCTTC.

This clone was counted only a few times. The chain employs TRBV5-8 and TRBJ2-7; possible D gene TRBD2, 6 bases. Trimming took off 9 bases at V and 3 bases at J, with 16 bases between the two ends. This CDR3 is 13 amino acids long. Germline assignment: CDR1 SGHTS and CDR2 YDEGEE. CDR3 sequence (DNA): TGTGCCACGGGTCCGGGACTTCTCTACGAGCAGTACTTC. Protein sequence: CATGPGLLYEQYF.

The V and J genes are TRBV28 and TRBJ2-7, with TRBD2 matching over 9 bases. This CDR3 is built from 14 residues. Germline V gives CDR1 MDHEN, CDR2 SYDVKM. The J segment lost 2 bases and the V segment lost 6 bases, leaving 5 bases of the junction unmatched. The CDR3: CASRAIAGAYEQYF. The CDR3 DNA sequence: TGTGCCAGCAGAGCGATAGCGGGAGCCTACGAGCAGTACTTC. The whole variable domain, filled in from reference TRBV28 and TRBJ2-7, reads DVKVTQSSRYLVKRTGEKVFLECVQDMDHENMFWYRQDPGLGLRLIYFSYDVKMKEKGDIPEGYSVSREKKERFSLILESASTNQTSMYLCASRAIAGAYEQYFGPGTRLTVT.

The sample holds a few counts of this clone. The rearrangement uses TRBV11-2 and TRBJ2-1; tentative D call: TRBD2 (5 bases). Per germline, CDR1 SGHAT and CDR2 FQNNGV. This CDR3 has 14 residues. V was pared by 3 bases and J by 3 bases, with 9 bases between. The CDR3, as DNA: TGTGCCAGCAGCTTTACTAGTAACTACAATGAGCAGTTCTTC. It translates to CASSFTSNYNEQFF.

To note about this clone: The same CDR3 is also encoded by other DNA sequences in this sample. This chain joins TRBV7-6 and TRBJ2-7; D is perhaps TRBD2 (5 bases). The ends were cut back, 3 bases at V and 2 bases at J, with 5 bases in the middle. In germline, CDR1 is SGHVS, CDR2 FNYEAQ. The CDR3 has 12 residues. The CDR3 coding sequence is TGTGCCAGCAGCTTGGGAGCCTACGAGCAGTACTTC. It translates to CASSLGAYEQYF.